A selection of T cell receptor beta chains follows, all from one sample in a study of response to subunit inactivated influenza vaccine. Using its own MiXCR run on the RT-PCR reads, TCRdb lists one record per CDR3 protein. Among around 470,000 distinct CDR3 sequences listed, less than 7.5% were seen once. Source: PBMCs from blood, taken approximately 25 months after vaccination. The receptors derive from a man between 50 and 75 years old who received an inactivated influenza vaccine. Each CDR3 is given with its conserved first and last residue. The order of the fields is V gene, J gene, CDR3 length, D gene, clone size, CDR3 protein, CDR3 DNA. D genes are given only for firm matches. The size entry is marked missing in some rows and otherwise reads once, few, many or a size class.

V gene: TRBV20-1
J gene: TRBJ2-3
CDR3 length: 14
D gene: TRBD2
clone size: few
CDR3 protein: CSALLAGTTDTQYF
CDR3 DNA: TGCAGTGCCTTACTAGCGGGGACCACAGATACGCAGTATTTT

V gene: TRBV5-1
J gene: TRBJ2-7
CDR3 length: 15
D gene: TRBD2
clone size: few
CDR3 protein: CASSLSLAGVYEQYF
CDR3 DNA: TGCGCCAGCAGCTTGTCCCTAGCGGGAGTTTACGAGCAGTACTTC

V gene: TRBV5-1
J gene: TRBJ2-7
CDR3 length: 14
D gene: .
clone size: many
CDR3 protein: CASSDGVAAYEQYF
CDR3 DNA: TGCGCCAGCAGTGATGGCGTTGCGGCCTACGAGCAGTACTTC

V gene: TRBV4-3
J gene: TRBJ1-2
CDR3 length: 15
D gene: .
clone size: .
CDR3 protein: CASSQDVGGAYGYTF
CDR3 DNA: TGCGCCAGCAGCCAAGATGTCGGGGGAGCCTATGGCTACACCTTC

V gene: TRBV12-3/TRBV12-4
J gene: TRBJ2-3
CDR3 length: 17
D gene: TRBD2
clone size: few
CDR3 protein: CASSFLAGAPFTDTQYF
CDR3 DNA: TGTGCCAGCAGTTTTCTAGCGGGGGCCCCTTTCACAGATACGCAGTATTTT

V gene: TRBV5-1
J gene: TRBJ2-3
CDR3 length: 15
D gene: TRBD2
clone size: few
CDR3 protein: CASSFGSGSSDTQYF
CDR3 DNA: TGCGCCAGCAGCTTTGGTAGCGGGAGTTCCGATACGCAGTATTTT

V gene: TRBV10-3
J gene: TRBJ2-1
CDR3 length: 14
D gene: .
clone size: few
CDR3 protein: CAISELGARYEQFF
CDR3 DNA: TGTGCCATCAGTGAGCTCGGGGCGCGCTATGAGCAGTTCTTC

V gene: TRBV5-1
J gene: TRBJ2-5
CDR3 length: 14
D gene: .
clone size: few
CDR3 protein: CASSLGLSQETQYF
CDR3 DNA: TGCGCCAGCAGCTTGGGACTGTCTCAAGAGACCCAGTACTTC

V gene: TRBV7-2
J gene: TRBJ2-5
CDR3 length: 15
D gene: .
clone size: .
CDR3 protein: CASSLISSLGETQYF
CDR3 DNA: TGTGCCAGCAGCTTGATCTCGTCGCTGGGGGAGACCCAGTACTTC

V gene: TRBV5-5
J gene: TRBJ1-6
CDR3 length: 16
D gene: TRBD1
clone size: few
CDR3 protein: CASSRPGTGAGSPLHF
CDR3 DNA: TGTGCCAGCAGCCGACCTGGGACAGGGGCGGGTTCACCCCTCCACTTT

V gene: TRBV24-1
J gene: TRBJ2-6
CDR3 length: 14
D gene: .
clone size: few
CDR3 protein: CATSDPTGANVLTF
CDR3 DNA: TGTGCCACCAGTGATCCAACTGGGGCCAACGTCCTGACTTTC

V gene: TRBV6-2/TRBV6-3
J gene: TRBJ2-7
CDR3 length: 16
D gene: TRBD2
clone size: many
CDR3 protein: CASSYHLGRSSYEQYF
CDR3 DNA: TGTGCCAGCAGTTACCATCTCGGGAGGAGCTCCTACGAGCAGTACTTC

V gene: TRBV3-1
J gene: TRBJ2-4
CDR3 length: 14
D gene: .
clone size: many
CDR3 protein: CASSQRGARGIQYF
CDR3 DNA: TGTGCCAGCAGCCAACGGGGGGCGAGAGGCATTCAGTACTTC

V gene: TRBV12-3/TRBV12-4
J gene: TRBJ2-3
CDR3 length: 13
D gene: .
clone size: .
CDR3 protein: CASSRGVTDTQYF
CDR3 DNA: TGTGCCAGCAGCAGGGGAGTTACAGATACGCAGTATTTT

V gene: TRBV18
J gene: TRBJ1-2
CDR3 length: 13
D gene: .
clone size: .
CDR3 protein: CASSQRDTYGYTF
CDR3 DNA: TGTGCCAGCTCACAACGGGACACCTATGGCTACACCTTC

V gene: TRBV7-9
J gene: TRBJ2-7
CDR3 length: 12
D gene: .
clone size: .
CDR3 protein: CASSLTNYEQYF
CDR3 DNA: TGTGCCAGCAGCTTAACAAACTACGAGCAGTACTTC

V gene: TRBV3-1
J gene: TRBJ2-1
CDR3 length: 14
D gene: TRBD2
clone size: few
CDR3 protein: CASSHLAGVNEQFF
CDR3 DNA: TGTGCCAGCAGCCATCTAGCGGGAGTAAATGAGCAGTTCTTC

V gene: TRBV27
J gene: TRBJ1-2
CDR3 length: 20
D gene: .
clone size: many
CDR3 protein: CASSLSLPRGRSQTDYGYTF
CDR3 DNA: TGTGCCAGCAGCCTTTCACTTCCCAGGGGTCGTTCCCAAACCGACTATGGCTACACCTTC

V gene: TRBV29-1
J gene: TRBJ2-1
CDR3 length: 13
D gene: .
clone size: many
CDR3 protein: CSVAAGSYNEQFF
CDR3 DNA: TGCAGCGTTGCGGCAGGTTCCTACAATGAGCAGTTCTTC

V gene: TRBV2
J gene: TRBJ1-4
CDR3 length: 14
D gene: .
clone size: .
CDR3 protein: CASRVRASFEKLFF
CDR3 DNA: TGTGCCAGCAGAGTCAGGGCCTCTTTCGAAAAACTGTTTTTT

V gene: TRBV20-1
J gene: TRBJ2-1
CDR3 length: 16
D gene: TRBD2
clone size: many
CDR3 protein: CSATPPGGTRVNEQFF
CDR3 DNA: TGCAGTGCTACCCCGCCCGGCGGGACTAGGGTCAATGAGCAGTTCTTC

V gene: TRBV30
J gene: TRBJ2-3
CDR3 length: 14
D gene: .
clone size: few
CDR3 protein: CAWSNGASTDTQYF
CDR3 DNA: TGTGCCTGGAGTAACGGCGCCAGCACAGATACGCAGTATTTT